This T cell receptor (beta chain) was profiled in a study of T cells in localized non-small cell lung cancer (dated by TCRdb to the early 2020s). For the wider study: The study analyzed T cell repertoires of 200 to 250 early-stage NSCLC patients, comparing tumors and uninvolved tumor-adjacent lungs. The cohort was made up of a few hundred treatment-naive NSCLC patients whose localized lung tumors had been resected. A mean age of around 66 years was recorded for the NSCLC patients, of whom more than 120 were male and around 100 were female.

TCR beta CDR3 regions were sequenced from DNA using the immunoSEQ Assay. In the original analysis: To compute T cell density, TCR beta template counts were normalized to usable DNA, which was estimated by amplifying housekeeping genes. Richness was estimated using the preseqR package, with extrapolation to 400,000 templates for PBMC samples and to 120,000 templates for tissue samples. Clonality was calculated as one minus Pielou's evenness. Differential abundance testing on productive amino-acid clonotypes, with a minimum total count of 5 and an alpha of 0.1, was used to identify tissue-enriched TCRs. The Jaccard Index and the Morisita Overlap Index were used to measure how much the repertoires overlapped between compartments. GLIPH grouped TCR beta CDR3s together with public tetramer-defined viral CDR3s, and a viral motif had to include at least three viral sequences and show V-gene enrichment. TCRdb holds this immuneACCESS table with in-frame rearrangements only. Some clones are missing; in checked studies, unresolved V genes explain under half, and the rest has no known cause. V, J and clone size derive from that table, while D and trimming were established from the DNA sequence. This sample holds tens of thousands of clones; approximately 88% were observed only once. Jointly, the top ten make up about 17% of the sample.

The research as a whole found: Of the top 100 tumor clones, a median of 57 were detected in paired uninvolved adjacent lung; some 28 were also among that lung's top 100. The highest T cell clonality was observed in uninvolved tumor-adjacent lung, where clonality exceeded that of tumor, suggesting that antigenic responses were more focused in uninvolved tumor-adjacent lung. Because multi-region tumor sequencing was not done, intratumor heterogeneity could not be ruled out. Because the study design was exploratory, TCR variables were selected using unadjusted p-values without false-discovery rate correction. Higher blood T cell density associated with longer overall survival, while higher adjacent-lung clonality associated with shorter survival.

Concerning this clone itself: There is no known antigen for this receptor. No base quality information exists; no much larger clone differs at one position.

The CDR1 and CDR2 encoded by the germline V gene (reference sequence) are MNHEY and SMNVEV. The CDR3 sequence holds 15 residues, the cysteine and phenylalanine included. Just CDR3 DNA is preserved here, 45 bases in frame from base 1. Trimming removed 4 bases from V and 1 base from J, leaving 13 bases between the germline ends. At diagnosis, peripheral blood, uninvolved tumor-adjacent lung and tumor were collected and were preserved as a mix of fresh-frozen and FFPE material. For TCR repertoire profiling, the blood samples were analyzed as peripheral blood mononuclear cells. Recombination connected TRBV27 to TRBJ1-1; TRBD1 is a possible D gene, resting on 5 matching bases. The TCR originated in a man aged 40-75 years with stage III lung adenocarcinoma. Sequenced material: peripheral blood mononuclear cells, taken before any cancer treatment. CDR3 reads: CASSSRGEGNTEAFF. The nucleotides read TGTGCCAGCAGTTCCCGGGGCGAGGGGAACACTGAAGCTTTCTTT.